The present T cell receptor (beta chain) was sequenced within a study of blood T cell repertoires in COVID-19. V trimming: 0 bases; J trimming: 9 bases; junction bases outside the gene matches: 8. CDR1 is KGHSH and CDR2 is LQKENI in the germline V gene. The CDR3 sequence is 14 residues long. Clones were read by immunoSEQ multiplex PCR, and TCRdb kept only the in-frame ones, dropping some. The table records 300,000 or so clones, 83% of them present only once. The receptor comes from a woman aged 50 to 60 with acute or convalescent COVID-19. This chain uses TRBV18 with TRBJ2-7; 7 positions agree with TRBD2. Sequenced: peripheral blood. CDR3 sequence reads: CASSPPSGLVVQYF. The CDR3 DNA follows: TGTGCCAGCTCACCACCATCCGGACTAGTAGTGCAGTACTTC. Full variable domain (missing parts from reference TRBV18 and TRBJ2-7): NAGVMQNPRHLVRRRGQEARLRCSPMKGHSHVYWYRQLPEEGLKFMVYLQKENIIDESGMPKERFSAEFPKEGPSILRIQQVVRGDSAAYFCASSPPSGLVVQYFGPGTRLTVT.